This T cell receptor (beta chain) was retrieved from a study of cytomegalovirus exposure and HLA in healthy donors. General study findings and limits: Exclusion as indistinguishable affected some V segments, including TRBV6-2 and TRBV6-3. As a later analysis showed, a missense DCLRE1C variant was linked to trimming of TCR beta V- and J-genes.

The CDR3 covers 15 residues. V lost 6 bases to trimming and J lost 4 bases; unmatched junction nucleotides: 3. Germline V gene lookup returns CDR1 MNHEY and CDR2 SVGAGI. The PCR used 60 Vbeta and 13 Jbeta primers. Repertoires were generated with immunoSEQ multiplex PCR, while TCRdb's copy carries only in-frame clones and drops some. The sample has 150,000 to 200,000 clones; about four fifths are singletons. Comment on this clone: As yet, its antigen is unknown.

Input material: PBMCs. The V and J genes are TRBV6-5 and TRBJ2-2; 12 nucleotides align to TRBD1. This TCR was sampled from a girl aged 10 to 17 in good health and CMV-seropositive. This chain's CDR3 is CASRRDRGLTGELFF. CDR3 DNA sequence: TGTGCCAGCAGACGGGACAGGGGGCTCACCGGGGAGCTGTTTTTT.